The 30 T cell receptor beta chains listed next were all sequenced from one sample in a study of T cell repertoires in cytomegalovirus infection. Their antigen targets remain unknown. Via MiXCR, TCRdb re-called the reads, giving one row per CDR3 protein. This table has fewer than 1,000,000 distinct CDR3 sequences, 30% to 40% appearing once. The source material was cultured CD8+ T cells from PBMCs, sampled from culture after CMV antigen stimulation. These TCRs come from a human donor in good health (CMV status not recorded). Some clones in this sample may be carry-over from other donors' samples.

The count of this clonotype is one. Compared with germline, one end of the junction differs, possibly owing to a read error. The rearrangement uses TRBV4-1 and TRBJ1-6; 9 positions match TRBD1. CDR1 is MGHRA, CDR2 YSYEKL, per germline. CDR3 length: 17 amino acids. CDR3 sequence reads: CANSQVQGAPSNSPLHF. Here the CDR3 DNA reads TGCGCCAACAGCCAGGTACAGGGGGCGCCTAGTAATTCACCCCTCCACTTT.

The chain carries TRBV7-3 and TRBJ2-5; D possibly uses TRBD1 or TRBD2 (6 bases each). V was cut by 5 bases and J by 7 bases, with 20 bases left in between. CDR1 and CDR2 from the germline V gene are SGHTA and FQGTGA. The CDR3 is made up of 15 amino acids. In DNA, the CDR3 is TGTGCCAGCAGCCTAAAGGGGGGTCTTTCAGGGACCCAGTACTTC. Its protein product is CASSLKGGLSGTQYF.

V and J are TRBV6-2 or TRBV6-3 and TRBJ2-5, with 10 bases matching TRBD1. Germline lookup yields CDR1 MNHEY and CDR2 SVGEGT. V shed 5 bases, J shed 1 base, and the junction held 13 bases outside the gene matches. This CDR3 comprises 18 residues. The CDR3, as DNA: TGTGCCAGCAGTCCGTTTATCTGGGACAGGGGATCCCAAGAGACCCAGTACTTC. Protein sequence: CASSPFIWDRGSQETQYF.

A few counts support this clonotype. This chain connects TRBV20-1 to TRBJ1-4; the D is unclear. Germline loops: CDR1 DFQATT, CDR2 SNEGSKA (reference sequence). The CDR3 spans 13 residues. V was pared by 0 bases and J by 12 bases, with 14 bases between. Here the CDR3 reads CSARDGRSAELFF. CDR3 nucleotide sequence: TGCAGTGCTAGAGATGGGAGGTCAGCGGAACTGTTTTTT.

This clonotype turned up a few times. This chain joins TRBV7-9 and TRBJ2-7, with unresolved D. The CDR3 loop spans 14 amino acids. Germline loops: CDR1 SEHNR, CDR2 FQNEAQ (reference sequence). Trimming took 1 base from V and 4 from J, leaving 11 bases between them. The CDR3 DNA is TGTGCCAGCAGCTTAGAGAGACGGGCATACGAGCAGTACTTC. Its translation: CASSLERRAYEQYF.

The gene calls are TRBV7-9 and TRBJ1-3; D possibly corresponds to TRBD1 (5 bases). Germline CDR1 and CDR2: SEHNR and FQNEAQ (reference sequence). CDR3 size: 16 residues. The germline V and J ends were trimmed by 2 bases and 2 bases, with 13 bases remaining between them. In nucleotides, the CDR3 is TGTGCCAGCAGCTTAAAGGGGCAGGTACCTGGAAACACCATATATTTT. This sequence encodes CASSLKGQVPGNTIYF. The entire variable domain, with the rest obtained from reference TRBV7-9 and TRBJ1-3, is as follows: DTGVSQNPRHKITKRGQNVTFRCDPISEHNRLYWYRQTLGQGPEFLTYFQNEAQLEKSRLLSDRFSAERPKGSFSTLEIQRTEQGDSAMYLCASSLKGQVPGNTIYFGEGSWLTVV.

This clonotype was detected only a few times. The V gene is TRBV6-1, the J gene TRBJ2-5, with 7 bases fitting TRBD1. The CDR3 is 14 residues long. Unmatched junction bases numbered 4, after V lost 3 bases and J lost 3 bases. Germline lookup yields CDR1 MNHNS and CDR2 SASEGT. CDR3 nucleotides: TGTGCCAGCAGTGAGACAGGGTCCGAAGAGACCCAGTACTTC. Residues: CASSETGSEETQYF.

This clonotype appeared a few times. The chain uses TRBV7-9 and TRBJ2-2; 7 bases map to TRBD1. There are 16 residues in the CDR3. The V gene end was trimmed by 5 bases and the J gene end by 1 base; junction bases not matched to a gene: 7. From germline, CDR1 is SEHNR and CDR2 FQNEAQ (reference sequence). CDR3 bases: TGTGCCAGCAGCCGGTCCGGGACAGAGAACACCGGGGAGCTGTTTTTT. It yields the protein CASSRSGTENTGELFF.

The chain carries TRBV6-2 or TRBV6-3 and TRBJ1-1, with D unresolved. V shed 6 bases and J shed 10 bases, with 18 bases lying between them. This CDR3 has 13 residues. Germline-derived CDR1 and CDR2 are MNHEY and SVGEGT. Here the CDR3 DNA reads TGTGCCAGCAGCCGGAGTATGGTGGATGGAGCTTTCTTT. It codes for CASSRSMVDGAFF.

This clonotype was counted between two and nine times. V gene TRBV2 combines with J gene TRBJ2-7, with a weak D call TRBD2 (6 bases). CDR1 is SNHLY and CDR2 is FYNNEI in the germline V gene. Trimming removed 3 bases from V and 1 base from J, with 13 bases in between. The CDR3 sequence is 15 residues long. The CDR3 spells CASSDHLLASYEQYV. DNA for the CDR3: TGTGCCAGCAGTGATCATTTGCTAGCGTCCTACGAGCAGTACGTC.

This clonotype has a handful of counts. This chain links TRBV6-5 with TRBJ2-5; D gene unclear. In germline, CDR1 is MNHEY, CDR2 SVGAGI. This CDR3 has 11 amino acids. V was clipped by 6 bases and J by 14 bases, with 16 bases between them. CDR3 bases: TGTGCCAGCAGCCCCCATTCAGAGCTTTACTTC. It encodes CASSPHSELYF.

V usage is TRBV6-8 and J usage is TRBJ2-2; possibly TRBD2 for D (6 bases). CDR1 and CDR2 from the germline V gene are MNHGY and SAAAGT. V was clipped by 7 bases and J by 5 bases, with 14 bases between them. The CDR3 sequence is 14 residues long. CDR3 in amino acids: CASTYGEETGELFF. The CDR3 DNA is TGTGCCAGCACCTACGGGGAGGAGACCGGGGAGCTGTTTTTT.

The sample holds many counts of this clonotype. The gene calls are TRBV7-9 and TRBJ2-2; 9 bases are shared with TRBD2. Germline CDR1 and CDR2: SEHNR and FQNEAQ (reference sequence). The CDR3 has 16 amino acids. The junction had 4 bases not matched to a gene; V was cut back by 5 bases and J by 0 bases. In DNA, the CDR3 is TGTGCCAGCAGCCTGGTAGCGGGGGCGAACACCGGGGAGCTGTTTTTT. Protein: CASSLVAGANTGELFF.

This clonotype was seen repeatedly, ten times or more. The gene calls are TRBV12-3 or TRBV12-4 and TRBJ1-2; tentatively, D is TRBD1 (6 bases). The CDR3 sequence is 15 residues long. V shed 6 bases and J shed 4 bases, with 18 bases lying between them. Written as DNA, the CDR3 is TGTGCCAGCAGCCAACAGGGAAGCGCACGCTATGGCTACACCTTC. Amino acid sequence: CASSQQGSARYGYTF.

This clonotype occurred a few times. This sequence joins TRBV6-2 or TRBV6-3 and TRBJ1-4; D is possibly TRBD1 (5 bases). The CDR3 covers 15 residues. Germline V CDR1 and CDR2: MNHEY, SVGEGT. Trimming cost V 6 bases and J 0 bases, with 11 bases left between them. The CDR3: CASRYQGTTNEKLFF. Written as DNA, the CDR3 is TGTGCCAGCAGATACCAGGGAACAACTAATGAAAAACTGTTTTTT.

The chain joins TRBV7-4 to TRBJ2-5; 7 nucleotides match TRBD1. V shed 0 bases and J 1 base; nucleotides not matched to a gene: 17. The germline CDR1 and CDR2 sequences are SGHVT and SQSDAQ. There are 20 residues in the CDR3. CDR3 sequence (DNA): TGTGCCAGCAGCTTAGCGTCCCCTCATTCAACTCGACAGGGCCAAGAGACCCAGTACTTC. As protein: CASSLASPHSTRQGQETQYF.

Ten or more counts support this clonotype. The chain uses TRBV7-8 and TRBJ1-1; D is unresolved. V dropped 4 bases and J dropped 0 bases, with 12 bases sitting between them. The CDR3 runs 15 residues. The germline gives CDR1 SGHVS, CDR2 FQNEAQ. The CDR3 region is CASSSLGIMNTEAFF. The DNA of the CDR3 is TGTGCCAGCAGCTCCCTAGGGATCATGAACACTGAAGCTTTCTTT.

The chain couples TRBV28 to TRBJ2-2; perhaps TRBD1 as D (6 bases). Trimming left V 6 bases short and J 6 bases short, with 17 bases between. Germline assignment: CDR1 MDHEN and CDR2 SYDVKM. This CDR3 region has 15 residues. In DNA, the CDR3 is TGTGCCAGCAGCCCCAGGGGTCCCCACGCCGGGGAGCTGTTTTTT. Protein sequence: CASSPRGPHAGELFF.

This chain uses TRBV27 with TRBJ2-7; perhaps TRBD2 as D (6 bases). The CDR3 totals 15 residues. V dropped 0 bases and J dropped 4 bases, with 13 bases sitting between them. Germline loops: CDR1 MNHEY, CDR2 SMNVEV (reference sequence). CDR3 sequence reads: CASSLSGGQGYEQYF. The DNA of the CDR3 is TGTGCCAGCAGTTTATCGGGGGGTCAAGGGTACGAGCAGTACTTC.

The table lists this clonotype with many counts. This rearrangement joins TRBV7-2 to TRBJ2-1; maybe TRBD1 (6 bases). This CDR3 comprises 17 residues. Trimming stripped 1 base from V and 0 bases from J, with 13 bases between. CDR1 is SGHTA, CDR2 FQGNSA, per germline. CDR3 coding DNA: TGTGCCAGCAGCTTAGAATCCCTCAGGGGCTCCTACAATGAGCAGTTCTTC. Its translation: CASSLESLRGSYNEQFF.

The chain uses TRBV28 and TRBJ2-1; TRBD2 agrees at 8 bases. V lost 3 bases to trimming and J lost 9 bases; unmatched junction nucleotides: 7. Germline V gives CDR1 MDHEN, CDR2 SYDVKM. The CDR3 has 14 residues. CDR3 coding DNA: TGTGCCAGCAGTTTCTTCGGGGGGGCCGGTGAGCAGTTCTTC. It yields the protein CASSFFGGAGEQFF.

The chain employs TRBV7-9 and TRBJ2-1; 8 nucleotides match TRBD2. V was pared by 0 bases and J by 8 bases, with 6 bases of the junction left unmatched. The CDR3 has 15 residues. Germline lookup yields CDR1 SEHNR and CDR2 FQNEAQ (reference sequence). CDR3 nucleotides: TGTGCCAGCAGCTTAGCCGGGACTAGAAGCGATGAGCAGTTCTTC. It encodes CASSLAGTRSDEQFF.

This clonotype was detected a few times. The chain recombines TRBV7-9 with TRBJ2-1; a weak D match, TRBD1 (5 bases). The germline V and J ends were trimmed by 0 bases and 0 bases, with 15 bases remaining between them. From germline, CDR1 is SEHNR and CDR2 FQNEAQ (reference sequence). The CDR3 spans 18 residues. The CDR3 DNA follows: TGTGCCAGCAGCTTAGCGGGGCGGCTCCTTGGCTCCTACAATGAGCAGTTCTTC. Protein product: CASSLAGRLLGSYNEQFF.

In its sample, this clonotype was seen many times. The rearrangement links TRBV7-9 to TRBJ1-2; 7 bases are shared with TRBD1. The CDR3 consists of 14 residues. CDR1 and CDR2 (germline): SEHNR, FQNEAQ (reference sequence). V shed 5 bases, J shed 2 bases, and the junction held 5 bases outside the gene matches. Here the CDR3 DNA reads TGTGCCAGCAGCCGTGGACAGGCGAACTATGGCTACACCTTC. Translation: CASSRGQANYGYTF.

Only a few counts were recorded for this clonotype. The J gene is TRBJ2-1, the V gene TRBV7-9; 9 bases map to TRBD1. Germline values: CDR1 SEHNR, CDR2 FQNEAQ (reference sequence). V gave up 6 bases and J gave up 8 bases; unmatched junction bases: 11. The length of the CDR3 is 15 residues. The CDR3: CASRVGQGSIDEQFF. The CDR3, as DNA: TGTGCCAGCAGGGTAGGACAGGGGTCGATCGATGAGCAGTTCTTC.

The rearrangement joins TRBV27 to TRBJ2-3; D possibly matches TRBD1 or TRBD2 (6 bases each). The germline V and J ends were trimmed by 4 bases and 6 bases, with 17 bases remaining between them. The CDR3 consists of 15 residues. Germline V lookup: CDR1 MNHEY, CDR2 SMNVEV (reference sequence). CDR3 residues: CASSSTGAPWDTQYF. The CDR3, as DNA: TGTGCCAGCAGTTCCACGGGGGCCCCCTGGGATACGCAGTATTTT.

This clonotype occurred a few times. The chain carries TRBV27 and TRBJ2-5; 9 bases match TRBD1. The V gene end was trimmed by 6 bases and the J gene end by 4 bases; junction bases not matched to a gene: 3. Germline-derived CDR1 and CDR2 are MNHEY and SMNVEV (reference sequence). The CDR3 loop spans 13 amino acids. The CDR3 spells CASSGQGSETQYF. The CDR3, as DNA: TGTGCCAGCAGCGGACAGGGGTCAGAGACCCAGTACTTC.

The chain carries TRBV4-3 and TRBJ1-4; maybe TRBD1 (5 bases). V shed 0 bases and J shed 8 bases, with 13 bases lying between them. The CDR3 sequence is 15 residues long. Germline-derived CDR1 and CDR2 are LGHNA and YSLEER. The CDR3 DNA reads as TGCGCCAGCAGCCAAGATGGGGGATCGGGAGAAAAACTGTTTTTT. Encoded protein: CASSQDGGSGEKLFF.

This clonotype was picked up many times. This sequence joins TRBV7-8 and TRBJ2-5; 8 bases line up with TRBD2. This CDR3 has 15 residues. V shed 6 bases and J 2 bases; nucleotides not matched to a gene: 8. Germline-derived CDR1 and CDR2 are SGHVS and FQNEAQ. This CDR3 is CASSTIAGSQETQYF. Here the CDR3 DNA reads TGTGCCAGCAGTACTATAGCGGGGTCACAAGAGACCCAGTACTTC. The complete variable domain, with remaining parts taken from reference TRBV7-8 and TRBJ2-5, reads GAGVSQSPRYKVAKRGQDVALRCDPISGHVSLFWYQQALGQGPEFLTYFQNEAQLDKSGLPSDRFFAERPEGSVSTLKIQRTQQEDSAVYLCASSTIAGSQETQYFGPGTRLLVL.

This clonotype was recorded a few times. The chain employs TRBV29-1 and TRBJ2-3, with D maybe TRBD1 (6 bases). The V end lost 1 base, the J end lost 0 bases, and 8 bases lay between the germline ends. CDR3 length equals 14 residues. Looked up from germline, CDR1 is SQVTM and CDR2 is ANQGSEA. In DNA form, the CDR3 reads TGCAGCGTTGAAGGGACAGAGAGCACAGATACGCAGTATTTT. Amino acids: CSVEGTESTDTQYF.